This paragraph reports one T cell receptor (beta chain). Its cognate antigen has yet to be identified. It has no much larger one-base neighbor in the sample; base qualities were not kept. TCRbeta CDR3 regions were sequenced with the immunoSEQ Assay. After extraction, genomic DNA underwent amplification by bias-controlled multiplex PCR, followed by high-throughput sequencing. Concerning the study's data processing: Collapsing and filtering of sequences were performed to quantify the absolute abundance of each unique TCRbeta CDR3 region. T cell fraction was estimated by normalizing TCRbeta template counts to usable DNA, with usable DNA measured through amplification of reference genes found in all nucleated cells. Repertoire TCRs were annotated as SARS-CoV-2-specific by exact matching of V gene, CDR3 amino acid sequence and J gene to a known reactive TCR set. The reference SARS-CoV-2 TCR set was derived from MIRA and filtered for enrichment in COVID-19-positive ImmuneCODE repertoires, a step that removed public or cross-reactive TCRs. Based on the MIRA antigens, annotated TCRs were further analysed at the level of specific ORF or position within ORF. Breadth was defined as annotated unique rearrangements over total unique productive rearrangements; depth was the summed frequency of those rearrangements. Two-sided Wilcoxon rank-sum tests were applied when comparing TCR breadth between groups. As stored in TCRdb, this immuneACCESS dataset retains in-frame rearrangements with V and J assigned. A fraction of the clones does not appear; measured against another copy, unresolved V genes explain less than half of the discrepancy, and the remainder lacks a known reason. V, J and clone size are taken as reported in that table, and D and trimming were inferred from the DNA itself. The sample has about 390,000 clones on record, approximately 91% of them singletons. The top ten clonotypes cover around 3.4% of the sample.

Taken from cysteine to phenylalanine, the CDR3 has 14 residues. CDR3 DNA only is kept here, 42 bases in frame from base 1. V and J are trimmed by 7 bases and 4 bases, and the gene matches miss 9 bases of the junction. CDR1 and CDR2 are drawn from the germline V gene: MNHEY, SVGAGI. These data are taken from a study of Ad26.COV2.S vaccination and SARS-CoV-2 variants (dated by TCRdb to the early 2020s). Context from the whole study: Donors in the vaccine arm were drawn from COV1001, a multicentre, randomized, double-blind, placebo-controlled phase I-IIa trial testing Ad26.COV2.S in healthy adults. Ad26.COV2.S was administered intramuscularly at a dose of 5x10^10 or 1x10^11 viral particles, either as one shot or as two shots given 56 days apart. Sequencing of the TCRbeta repertoire served to evaluate the specificity and breadth of SARS-CoV-2-reactive T cell receptors following Ad26.COV2.S vaccination. The TCR-sequenced set comprised roughly 30 samples: approximately 20 Ad26.COV2.S vaccine recipients, 5 placebo recipients and 8 SARS-CoV-2 convalescent individuals. Trial participants were randomized into five groups of five: low-dose or high-dose Ad26.COV2.S given once or twice, or placebo on both occasions. Investigators did not know the trial group allocation while performing experiments and assessing outcomes.

The treatment or condition label of this sample denotes: 15 to 20 received Ad26.COV2.S at low or high dose, single or two shots; 5 received placebo; per-sample allocation not given. Repertoires of vaccine and placebo recipients were sequenced from samples collected on day 63 after the first injection. Between 29 July and 7 August 2020, Cohort 1b enrolled about two dozen adults aged 18-55 years at one site in Boston, USA. Ad26.COV2.S was a replication-incompetent adenovirus type 26 vector expressing a prefusion-stabilized SARS-CoV-2 spike protein from the original Wuhan strain. On the study overall, not on this receptor specifically: Comparable non-spike TCR breadth was observed between vaccine and placebo recipients, consistent with only spike being contained in the vaccine. Ad26.COV2.S recipients had higher spike-specific TCR breadth than placebo recipients (P = 0.0014). After vaccination, spike-specific CD8+ and CD4+ T cell responses were reported to show substantial breadth. The study was not powered for comparison of responses between vaccine doses or regimens. It was noted by the authors that total T cell responses may have been underestimated by the TCR breadth and depth analyses.

The sequence joins TRBV6-5 to TRBJ1-2, and TRBD1 aligns with 7 junction nucleotides. The material sequenced was peripheral blood, taken in a trial of Ad26.COV2.S vaccine versus placebo. The source is a person aged 18-60 years who received the Ad26.COV2.S COVID-19 vaccine or a placebo. The DNA is TGTGCCAGCAATCAACAGGGGAGGTTCTATGGCTACACCTTC. It codes for CASNQQGRFYGYTF.